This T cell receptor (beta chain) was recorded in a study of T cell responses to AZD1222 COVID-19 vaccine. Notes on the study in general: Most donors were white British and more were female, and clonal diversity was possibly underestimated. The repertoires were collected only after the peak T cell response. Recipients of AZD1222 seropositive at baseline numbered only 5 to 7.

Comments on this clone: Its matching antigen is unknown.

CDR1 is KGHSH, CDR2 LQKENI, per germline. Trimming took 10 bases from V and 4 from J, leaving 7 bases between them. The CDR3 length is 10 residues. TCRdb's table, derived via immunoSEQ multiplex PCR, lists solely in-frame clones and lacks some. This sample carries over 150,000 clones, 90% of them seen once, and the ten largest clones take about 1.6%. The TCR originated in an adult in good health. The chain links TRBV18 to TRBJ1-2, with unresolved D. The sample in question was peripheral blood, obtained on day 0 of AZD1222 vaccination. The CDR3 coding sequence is TGTGCCACCCAATTCTATGGCTACACCTTC. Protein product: CATQFYGYTF.